One sample yielded the 10 T cell receptor beta chains listed below, sequenced in a study of Ad26.COV2.S vaccination and SARS-CoV-2 variants. Treatment in this sample: approximately 18 received Ad26.COV2.S at low or high dose, single or two shots; 5 received placebo; per-sample allocation not given. Samples analyzed were those drawn on day 63 after the first vaccine or placebo injection. The protocol was immunoSEQ multiplex PCR, while the TCRdb copy is restricted to in-frame clones and leaves out a portion. The table lists 300,000 to 400,000 clones, 85% of them singletons. The sequencing here drew on peripheral blood, taken in a trial of Ad26.COV2.S vaccine versus placebo. Receptors originate from a person aged 18-65 years who received the Ad26.COV2.S COVID-19 vaccine or a placebo.

The DNA for the CDR3 is TGTGCCAGCAATCGGGACAGTTCCTACGAGCAGTACTTC. This gives the protein CASNRDSSYEQYF. The chain employs TRBV12-3 or TRBV12-4 and TRBJ2-7; TRBD1 agrees at 7 bases. V trimming: 7 bases; J trimming: 1 base; junction bases outside the gene matches: 4. The CDR3 sequence is 13 residues long.

V is TRBV7-9 and J is TRBJ2-2; D is uncertain. In germline, CDR1 is SEHNR, CDR2 FQNEAQ (reference sequence). Deletions cut 8 bases from V and 3 bases from J, with 19 bases between. CDR3 length: 16 amino acids. CDR3 bases: TGTGCCAGCGGGATTTCACGTGGCTCCTACACCGGGGAGCTGTTTTTT. It encodes CASGISRGSYTGELFF.

The chain combines TRBV11-2 with TRBJ2-7; 12 bases agree with TRBD2. The germline gives CDR1 SGHAT, CDR2 FQNNGV. This CDR3 is 15 amino acids long. V was clipped by 4 bases and J by 1 base; unmatched bases: 2. CDR3 amino acids: CASSSSGGASYEQYF. Here the CDR3 DNA reads TGTGCCAGCAGCTCTAGCGGGGGGGCTTCCTACGAGCAGTACTTC.

The J gene is TRBJ2-1, the V gene TRBV6-5; D possibly matches TRBD1 or TRBD2 (5 bases each). The CDR3 runs 13 residues. Trimming stripped 7 bases from V and 5 bases from J, with 12 bases between. Per germline, CDR1 MNHEY and CDR2 SVGAGI. In nucleotides, the CDR3 is TGTGCCAGCACTTGGGACCTTAACAATGAGCAGTTCTTC. It translates to CASTWDLNNEQFF.

This chain joins TRBV18 and TRBJ1-1; D gene ambiguous. The V and J ends lost 2 bases and 1 base respectively, with 8 bases between them. Germline V CDR1 and CDR2: KGHSH, LQKENI. CDR3 size: 14 residues. The CDR3 coding sequence is TGTGCCAGCTCACCATCCGTCTCGAACACTGAAGCTTTCTTT. Encoded protein: CASSPSVSNTEAFF.

The chain is built from TRBV7-2 and TRBJ1-3; D unresolved. This CDR3 has 15 residues. Germline CDR1 reads SGHTA; CDR2 reads FQGNSA. The V end was cut by 2 bases, the J end by 0 bases, with 8 bases between. This CDR3 reads CASSLTGSSGNTIYF. The CDR3 DNA reads TGTGCCAGCAGCTTAACCGGGAGCTCTGGAAACACCATATATTTT.

This clone was picked up a small number of times. This chain's CDR3 is CSVEEEEAYEQYF. For the CDR3, the DNA is TGCAGCGTTGAAGAAGAGGAGGCCTACGAGCAGTACTTC. The V call is TRBV29-1, the J call TRBJ2-7, with D maybe TRBD2 (5 bases). The CDR3 totals 13 residues. Trimming took off 0 bases at V and 2 bases at J, with 8 bases between the two ends. CDR1 SQVTM and CDR2 ANQGSEA come from the germline V gene.

The rearrangement links TRBV5-1 to TRBJ1-4; weak D call: TRBD1 (5 bases). CDR1 is SGHRS and CDR2 is YFSETQ in the germline V gene. This CDR3 contains 20 residues. Between the trimmed V and J ends, which lost 4 bases and 1 base, there was a span of 26 bases. DNA of the CDR3: TGCGCCAGCAGCCCCAGTCCGAGGCGGGGGTCCGTCGGAACTAATGAAAAACTGTTTTTT. Encoded protein: CASSPSPRRGSVGTNEKLFF.

The chain joins TRBV4-2 to TRBJ1-2; TRBD1 agrees at 10 bases. After removal of 0 bases from V and 4 bases from J, the junction contained 5 bases not matched to a gene. Germline V gene data show CDR1 as LGHNA and CDR2 as YNFKEQ. This CDR3 has 16 amino acids. Here the CDR3 reads CASSQEIDRGLYGYTF. The CDR3 DNA reads TGTGCCAGCAGCCAAGAAATAGACAGGGGGCTCTATGGCTACACCTTC.

The count of this clone is one. V gene TRBV2 combines with J gene TRBJ1-2, with a tentative D call TRBD1 (5 bases). Germline CDR1 is SNHLY and CDR2 is FYNNEI. V lost 1 base to trimming and J lost 2 bases, with 11 bases between them. This CDR3 has 15 amino acids. The CDR3 reads CASSEGDGLNYGYTF. CDR3 DNA: TGTGCCAGCAGTGAAGGGGACGGACTAAACTATGGCTACACCTTC.